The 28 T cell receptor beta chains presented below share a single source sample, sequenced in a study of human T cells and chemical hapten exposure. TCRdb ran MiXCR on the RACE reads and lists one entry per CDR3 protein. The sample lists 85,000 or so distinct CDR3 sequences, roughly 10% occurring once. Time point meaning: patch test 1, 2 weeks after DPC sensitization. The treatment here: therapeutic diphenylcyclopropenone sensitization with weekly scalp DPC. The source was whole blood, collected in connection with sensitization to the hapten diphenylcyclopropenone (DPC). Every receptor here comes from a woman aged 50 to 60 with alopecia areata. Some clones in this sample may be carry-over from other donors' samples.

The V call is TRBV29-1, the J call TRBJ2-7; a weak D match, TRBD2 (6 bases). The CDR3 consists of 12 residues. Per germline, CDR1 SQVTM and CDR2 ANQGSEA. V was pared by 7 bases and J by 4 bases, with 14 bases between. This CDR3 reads CSAGTFGYEQYF. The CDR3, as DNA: TGCAGCGCCGGGACTTTTGGGTACGAGCAGTACTTC.

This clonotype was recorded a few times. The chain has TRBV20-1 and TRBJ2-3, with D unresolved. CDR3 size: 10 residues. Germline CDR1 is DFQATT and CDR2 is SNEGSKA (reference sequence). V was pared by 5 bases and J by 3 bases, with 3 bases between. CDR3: CSAETDTQYF. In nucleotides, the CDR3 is TGCAGTGCTGAAACAGATACGCAGTATTTT.

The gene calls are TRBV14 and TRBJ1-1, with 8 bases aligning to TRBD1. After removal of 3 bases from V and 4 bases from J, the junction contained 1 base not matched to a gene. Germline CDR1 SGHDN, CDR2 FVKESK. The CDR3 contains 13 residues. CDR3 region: CASSQDRVTEAFF. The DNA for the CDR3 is TGTGCCAGCAGCCAGGACAGGGTCACTGAAGCTTTCTTT.

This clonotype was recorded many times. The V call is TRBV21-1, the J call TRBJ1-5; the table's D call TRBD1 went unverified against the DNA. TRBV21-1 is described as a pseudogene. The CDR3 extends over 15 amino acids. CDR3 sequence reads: CASSKGAGVNQPQHF. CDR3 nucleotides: TGTGCCAGCAGCAAAGGGGCAGGGGTCAATCAGCCCCAGCATTTT.

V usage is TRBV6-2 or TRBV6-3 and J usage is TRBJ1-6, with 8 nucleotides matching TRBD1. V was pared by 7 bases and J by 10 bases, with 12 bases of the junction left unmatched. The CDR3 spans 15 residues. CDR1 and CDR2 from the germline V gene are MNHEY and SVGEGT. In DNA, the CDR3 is TGTGCCAGCACCCCAACCGGACAGGGCGGCTCACCCCTCCACTTT. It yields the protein CASTPTGQGGSPLHF.

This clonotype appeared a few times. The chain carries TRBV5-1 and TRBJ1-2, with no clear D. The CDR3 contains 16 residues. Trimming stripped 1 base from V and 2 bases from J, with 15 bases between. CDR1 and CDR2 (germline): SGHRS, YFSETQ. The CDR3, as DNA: TGCGCCAGCAGCTTGACTGGGCCGGACCTGAACTATGGCTACACCTTC. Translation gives CASSLTGPDLNYGYTF.

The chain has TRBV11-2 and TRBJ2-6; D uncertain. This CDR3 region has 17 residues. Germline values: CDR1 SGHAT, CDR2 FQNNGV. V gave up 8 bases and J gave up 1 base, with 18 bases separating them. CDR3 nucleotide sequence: TGTGCCAGCGGCTCAACCGGGCTTACATCTGGGGCCAACGTCCTGACTTTC. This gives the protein CASGSTGLTSGANVLTF.

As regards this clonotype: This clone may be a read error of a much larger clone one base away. The CDR3, as DNA: TGCGTCAGCAGCCAGAAGATCGCGGGTGAGCAGTTCTTC. Translated: CVSSQKIAGEQFF. This chain uses TRBV4-3 with TRBJ2-1, with D tentatively TRBD2 (5 bases). Germline assignment: CDR1 LGHNA and CDR2 YSLEER. The CDR3 sequence is 13 residues long.

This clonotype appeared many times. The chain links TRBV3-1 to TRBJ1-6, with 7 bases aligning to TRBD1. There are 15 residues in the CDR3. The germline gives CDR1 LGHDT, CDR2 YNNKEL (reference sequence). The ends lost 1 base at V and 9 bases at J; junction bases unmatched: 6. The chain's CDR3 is CASSQGAGGSSPLHF. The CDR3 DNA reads TGTGCCAGCAGCCAAGGCGCAGGGGGTTCTTCACCCCTCCACTTT.

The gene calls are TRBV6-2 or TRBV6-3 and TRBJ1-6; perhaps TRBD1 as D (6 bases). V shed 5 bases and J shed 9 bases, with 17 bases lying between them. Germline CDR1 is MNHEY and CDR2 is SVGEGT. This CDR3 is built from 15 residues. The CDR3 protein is CASSQRTVQGSPLHF. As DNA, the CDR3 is TGTGCCAGCAGTCAGAGGACAGTCCAAGGTTCACCCCTCCACTTT.

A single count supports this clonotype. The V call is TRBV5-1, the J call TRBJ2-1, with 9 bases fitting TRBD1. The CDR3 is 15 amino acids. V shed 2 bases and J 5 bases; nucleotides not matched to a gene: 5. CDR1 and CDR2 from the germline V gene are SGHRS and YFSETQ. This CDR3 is CASSLQGAHDNEQFF. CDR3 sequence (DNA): TGCGCCAGCAGCTTACAGGGGGCGCACGACAATGAGCAGTTCTTC.

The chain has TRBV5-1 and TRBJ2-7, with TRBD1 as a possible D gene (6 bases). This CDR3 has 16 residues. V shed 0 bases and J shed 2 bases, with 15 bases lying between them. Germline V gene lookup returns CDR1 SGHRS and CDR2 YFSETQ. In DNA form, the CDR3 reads TGCGCCAGCAGCTTGGGCCCCAGGGGTACGACCTACGAGCAGTACTTC. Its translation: CASSLGPRGTTYEQYF.

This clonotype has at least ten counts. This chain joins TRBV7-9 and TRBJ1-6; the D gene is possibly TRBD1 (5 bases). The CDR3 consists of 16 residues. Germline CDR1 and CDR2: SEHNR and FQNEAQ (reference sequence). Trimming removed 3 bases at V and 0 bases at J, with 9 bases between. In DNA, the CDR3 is TGTGCCAGCAGCTTTGGGGGGAACTCCTATAATTCACCCCTCCACTTT. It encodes CASSFGGNSYNSPLHF.

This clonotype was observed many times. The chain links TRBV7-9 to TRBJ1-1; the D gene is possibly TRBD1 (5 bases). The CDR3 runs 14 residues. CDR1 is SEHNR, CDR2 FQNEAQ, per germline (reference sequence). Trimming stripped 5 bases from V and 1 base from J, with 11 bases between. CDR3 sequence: CASSADTSNTEAFF. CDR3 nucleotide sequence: TGTGCCAGCAGCGCGGACACCTCGAACACTGAAGCTTTCTTT.

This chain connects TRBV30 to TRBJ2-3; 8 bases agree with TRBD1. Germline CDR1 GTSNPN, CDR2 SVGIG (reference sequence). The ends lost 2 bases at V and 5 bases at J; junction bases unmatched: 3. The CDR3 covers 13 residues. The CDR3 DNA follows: TGTGCCTGGAGTCAGGGGGCCGAAGATACGCAGTATTTT. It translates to CAWSQGAEDTQYF.

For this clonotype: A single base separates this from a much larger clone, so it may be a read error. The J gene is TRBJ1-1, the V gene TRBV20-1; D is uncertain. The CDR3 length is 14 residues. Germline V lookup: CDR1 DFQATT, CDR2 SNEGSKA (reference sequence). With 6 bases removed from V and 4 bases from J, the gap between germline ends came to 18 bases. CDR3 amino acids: CSAPGRTVGTEAFF. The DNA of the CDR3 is TGCAGTGCCCCGGGCCGCACAGTGGGCACTGAAGCTTTCTTT.

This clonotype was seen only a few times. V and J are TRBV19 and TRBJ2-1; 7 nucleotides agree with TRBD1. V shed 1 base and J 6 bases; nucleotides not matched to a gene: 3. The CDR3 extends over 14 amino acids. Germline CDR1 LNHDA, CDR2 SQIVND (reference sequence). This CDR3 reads CASSIGTGFNEQFF. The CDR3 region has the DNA TGTGCCAGTAGTATAGGGACAGGTTTCAATGAGCAGTTCTTC. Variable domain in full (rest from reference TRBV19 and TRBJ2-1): DGGITQSPKYLFRKEGQNVTLSCEQNLNHDAMYWYRQDPGQGLRLIYYSQIVNDFQKGDIAEGYSVSREKKESFPLTVTSAQKNPTAFYLCASSIGTGFNEQFFGPGTRLTVL.

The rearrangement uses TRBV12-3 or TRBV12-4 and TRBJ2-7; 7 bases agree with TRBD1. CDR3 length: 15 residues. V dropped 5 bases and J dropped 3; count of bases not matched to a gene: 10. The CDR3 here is CASSGHRGFFYEQYF. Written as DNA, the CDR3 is TGTGCCAGCAGTGGACACAGGGGATTTTTCTACGAGCAGTACTTC.

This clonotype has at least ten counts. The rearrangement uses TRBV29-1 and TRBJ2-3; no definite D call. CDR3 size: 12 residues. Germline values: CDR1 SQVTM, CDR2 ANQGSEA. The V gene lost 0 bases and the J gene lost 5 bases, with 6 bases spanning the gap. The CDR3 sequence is CSVEERRDTQYF. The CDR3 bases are TGCAGCGTTGAAGAAAGGCGAGATACGCAGTATTTT.

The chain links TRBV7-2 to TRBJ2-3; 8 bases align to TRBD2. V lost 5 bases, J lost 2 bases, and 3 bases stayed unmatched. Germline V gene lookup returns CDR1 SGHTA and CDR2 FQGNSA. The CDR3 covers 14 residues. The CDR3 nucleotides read TGTGCCAGCAGCCCTGGACTAGCCACAGATACGCAGTATTTT. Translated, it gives CASSPGLATDTQYF.

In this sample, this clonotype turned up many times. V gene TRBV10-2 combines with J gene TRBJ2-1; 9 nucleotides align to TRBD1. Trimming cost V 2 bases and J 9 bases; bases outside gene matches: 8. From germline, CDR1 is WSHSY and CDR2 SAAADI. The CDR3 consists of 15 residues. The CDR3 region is CASSERDRGWAEQFF. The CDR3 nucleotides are TGCGCCAGCAGTGAGCGAGACAGGGGGTGGGCTGAGCAGTTCTTC.

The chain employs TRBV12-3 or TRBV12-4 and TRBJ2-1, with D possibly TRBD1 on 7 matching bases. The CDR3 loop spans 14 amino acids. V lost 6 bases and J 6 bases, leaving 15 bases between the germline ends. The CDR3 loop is CASSPDREANEQFF. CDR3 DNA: TGTGCCAGCAGCCCCGACAGGGAGGCCAATGAGCAGTTCTTC.

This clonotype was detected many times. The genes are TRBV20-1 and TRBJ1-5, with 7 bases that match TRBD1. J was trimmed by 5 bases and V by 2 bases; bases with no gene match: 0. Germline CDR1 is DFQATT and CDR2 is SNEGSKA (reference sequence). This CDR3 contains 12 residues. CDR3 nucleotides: TGCAGTGCTAGACAGGGGGATCAGCCCCAGCATTTT. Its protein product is CSARQGDQPQHF.

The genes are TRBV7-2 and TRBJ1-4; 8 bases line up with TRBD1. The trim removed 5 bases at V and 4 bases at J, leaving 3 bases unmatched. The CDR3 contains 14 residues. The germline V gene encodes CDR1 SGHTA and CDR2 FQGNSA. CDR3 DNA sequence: TGTGCCAGCAGCCTCGACAGGGGTAATGAAAAACTGTTTTTT. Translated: CASSLDRGNEKLFF.

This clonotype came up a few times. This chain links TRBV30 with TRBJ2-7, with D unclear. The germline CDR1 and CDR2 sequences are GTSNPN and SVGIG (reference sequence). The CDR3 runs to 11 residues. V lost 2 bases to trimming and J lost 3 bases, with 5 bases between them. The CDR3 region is CAWSPGYEQYF. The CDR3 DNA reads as TGTGCCTGGAGTCCCGGCTACGAGCAGTACTTC.

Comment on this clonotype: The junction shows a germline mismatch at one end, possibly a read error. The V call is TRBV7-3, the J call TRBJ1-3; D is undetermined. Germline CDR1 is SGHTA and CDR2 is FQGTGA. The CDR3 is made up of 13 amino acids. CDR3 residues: CATSRSSGNTIYF. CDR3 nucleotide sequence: TGTGCCACCAGCCGGAGTTCTGGAAACACCATATATTTT.

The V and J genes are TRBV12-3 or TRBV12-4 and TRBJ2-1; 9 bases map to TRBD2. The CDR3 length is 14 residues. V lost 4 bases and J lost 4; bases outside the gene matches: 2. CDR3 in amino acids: CASSSSGEYNEQFF. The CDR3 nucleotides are TGTGCCAGCAGTTCTAGCGGGGAATACAATGAGCAGTTCTTC.

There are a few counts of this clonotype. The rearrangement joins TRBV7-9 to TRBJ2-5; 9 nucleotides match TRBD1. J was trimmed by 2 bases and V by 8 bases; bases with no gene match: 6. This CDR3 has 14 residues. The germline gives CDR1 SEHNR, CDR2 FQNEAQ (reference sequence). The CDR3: CASHRDRVQETQYF. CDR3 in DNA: TGTGCCAGCCACAGGGACAGGGTTCAAGAGACCCAGTACTTC. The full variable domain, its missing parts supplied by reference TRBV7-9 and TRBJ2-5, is DTGVSQNPRHKITKRGQNVTFRCDPISEHNRLYWYRQTLGQGPEFLTYFQNEAQLEKSRLLSDRFSAERPKGSFSTLEIQRTEQGDSAMYLCASHRDRVQETQYFGPGTRLLVL.